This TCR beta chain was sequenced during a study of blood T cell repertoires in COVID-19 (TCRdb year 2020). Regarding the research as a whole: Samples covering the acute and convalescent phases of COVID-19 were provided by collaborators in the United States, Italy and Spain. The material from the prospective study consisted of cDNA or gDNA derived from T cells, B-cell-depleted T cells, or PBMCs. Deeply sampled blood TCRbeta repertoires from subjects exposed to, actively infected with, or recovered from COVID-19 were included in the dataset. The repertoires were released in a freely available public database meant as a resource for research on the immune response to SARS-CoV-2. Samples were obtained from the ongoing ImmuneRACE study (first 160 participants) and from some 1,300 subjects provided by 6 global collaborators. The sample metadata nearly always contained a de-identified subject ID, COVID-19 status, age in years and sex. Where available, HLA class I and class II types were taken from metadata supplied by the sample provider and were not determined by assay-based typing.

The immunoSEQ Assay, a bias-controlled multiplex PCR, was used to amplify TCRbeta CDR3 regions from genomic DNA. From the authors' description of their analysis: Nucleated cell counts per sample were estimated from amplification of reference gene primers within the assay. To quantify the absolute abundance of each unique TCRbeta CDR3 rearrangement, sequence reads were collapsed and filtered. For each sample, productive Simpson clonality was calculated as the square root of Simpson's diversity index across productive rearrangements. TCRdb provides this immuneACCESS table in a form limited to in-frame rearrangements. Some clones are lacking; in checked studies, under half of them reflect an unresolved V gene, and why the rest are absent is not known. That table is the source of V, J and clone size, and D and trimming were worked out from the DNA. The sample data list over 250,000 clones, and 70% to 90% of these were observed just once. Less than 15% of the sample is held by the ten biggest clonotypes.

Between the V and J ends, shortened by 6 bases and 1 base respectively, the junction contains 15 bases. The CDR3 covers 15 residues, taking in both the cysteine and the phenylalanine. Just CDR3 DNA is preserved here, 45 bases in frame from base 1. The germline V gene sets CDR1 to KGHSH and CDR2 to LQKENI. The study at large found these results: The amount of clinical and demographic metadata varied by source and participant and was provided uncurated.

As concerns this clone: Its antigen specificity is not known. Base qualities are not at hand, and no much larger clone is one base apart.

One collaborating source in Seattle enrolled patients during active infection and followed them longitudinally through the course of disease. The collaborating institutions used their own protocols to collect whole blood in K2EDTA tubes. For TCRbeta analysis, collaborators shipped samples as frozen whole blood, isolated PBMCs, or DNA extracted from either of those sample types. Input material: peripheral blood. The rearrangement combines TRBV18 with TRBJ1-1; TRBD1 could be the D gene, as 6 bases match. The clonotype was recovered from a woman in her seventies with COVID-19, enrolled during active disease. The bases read TGTGCCAGCTCGGCTGATACAGGGTCGAACACTGAAGCTTTCTTT. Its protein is CASSADTGSNTEAFF.